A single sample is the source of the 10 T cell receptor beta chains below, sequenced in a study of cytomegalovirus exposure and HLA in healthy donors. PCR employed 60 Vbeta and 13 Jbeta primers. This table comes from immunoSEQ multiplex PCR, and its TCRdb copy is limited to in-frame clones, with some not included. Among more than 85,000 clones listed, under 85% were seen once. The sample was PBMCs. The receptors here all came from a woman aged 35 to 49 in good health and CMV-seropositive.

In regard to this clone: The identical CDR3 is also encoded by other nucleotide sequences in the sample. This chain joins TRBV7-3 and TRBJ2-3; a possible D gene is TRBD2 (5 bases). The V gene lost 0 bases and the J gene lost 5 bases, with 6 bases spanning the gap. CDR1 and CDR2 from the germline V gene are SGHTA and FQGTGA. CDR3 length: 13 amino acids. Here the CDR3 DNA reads TGTGCCAGCAGCTTAACGAGGGAAGATACGCAGTATTTT. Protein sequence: CASSLTREDTQYF.

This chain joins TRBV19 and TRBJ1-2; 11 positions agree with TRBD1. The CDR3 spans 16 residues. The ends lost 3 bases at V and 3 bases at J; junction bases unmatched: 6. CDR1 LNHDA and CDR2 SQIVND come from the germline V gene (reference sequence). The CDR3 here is CASSIRSGQGDYGYTF. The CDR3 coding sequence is TGTGCCAGTAGTATTAGGTCGGGACAGGGGGACTATGGCTACACCTTC.

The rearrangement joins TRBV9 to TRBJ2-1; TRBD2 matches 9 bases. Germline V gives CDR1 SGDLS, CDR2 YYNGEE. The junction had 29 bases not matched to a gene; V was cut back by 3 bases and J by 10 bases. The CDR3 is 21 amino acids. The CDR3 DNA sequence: TGTGCCAGCAGCGGAACGATCGGTTCTTGGTATCGCAAAGCGGGGGGTGGCGAGCAGTTCTTC. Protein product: CASSGTIGSWYRKAGGGEQFF.

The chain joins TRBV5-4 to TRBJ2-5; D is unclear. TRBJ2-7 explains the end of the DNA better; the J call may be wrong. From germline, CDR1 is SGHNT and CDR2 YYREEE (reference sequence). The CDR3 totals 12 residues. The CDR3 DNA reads TGTGCCAGCAGCTTAAACGGGTACGAGCAGTACTTC. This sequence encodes CASSLNGYEQYF.

The CDR3 DNA reads as TGTGCCAGCAGTCGACATAATAGCAATCAGCCCCAGCATTTT. It codes for CASSRHNSNQPQHF. The V gene is TRBV6-5, the J gene TRBJ1-5; no clear D. Germline-derived CDR1 and CDR2 are MNHEY and SVGAGI. Deletions cut 5 bases from V and 0 bases from J, with 8 bases between. CDR3 length equals 14 residues.

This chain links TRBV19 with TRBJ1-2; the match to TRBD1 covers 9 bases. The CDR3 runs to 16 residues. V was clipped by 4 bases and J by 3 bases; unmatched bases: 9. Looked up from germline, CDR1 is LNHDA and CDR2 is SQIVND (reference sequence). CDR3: CASSTTWTGEDYGYTF. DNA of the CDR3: TGTGCCAGTAGTACGACGTGGACAGGGGAAGACTATGGCTACACCTTC. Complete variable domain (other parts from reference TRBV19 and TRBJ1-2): DGGITQSPKYLFRKEGQNVTLSCEQNLNHDAMYWYRQDPGQGLRLIYYSQIVNDFQKGDIAEGYSVSREKKESFPLTVTSAQKNPTAFYLCASSTTWTGEDYGYTFGSGTRLTVV.

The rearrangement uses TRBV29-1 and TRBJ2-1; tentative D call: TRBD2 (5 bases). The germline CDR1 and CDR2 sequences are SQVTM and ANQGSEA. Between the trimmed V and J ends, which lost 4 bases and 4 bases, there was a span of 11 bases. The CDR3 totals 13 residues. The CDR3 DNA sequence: TGCAGCGTTGGGTTGACTACATACAATGAGCAGTTCTTC. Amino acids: CSVGLTTYNEQFF.

The CDR3 DNA is TGTGCCAGCAGCTCCAAGGCGGGACTGGGCGGCTACACCTTC. This codes for CASSSKAGLGGYTF. This rearrangement joins TRBV7-9 to TRBJ1-2; D possibly corresponds to TRBD1 (5 bases). From germline, CDR1 is SEHNR and CDR2 FQNEAQ (reference sequence). The V end lost 4 bases, the J end lost 8 bases, and 17 bases lay between the germline ends. This CDR3 spans 14 amino acids.

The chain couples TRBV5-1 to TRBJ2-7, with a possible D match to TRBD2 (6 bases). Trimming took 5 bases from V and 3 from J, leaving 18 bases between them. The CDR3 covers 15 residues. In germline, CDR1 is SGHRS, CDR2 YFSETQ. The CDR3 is CASSPGISGLYEQYF. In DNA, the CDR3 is TGCGCCAGCAGTCCGGGGATTAGCGGACTCTACGAGCAGTACTTC.

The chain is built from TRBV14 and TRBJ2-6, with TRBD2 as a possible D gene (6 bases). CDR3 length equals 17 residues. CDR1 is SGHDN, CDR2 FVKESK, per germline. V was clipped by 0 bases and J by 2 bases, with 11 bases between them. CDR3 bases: TGTGCCAGCAGCCAAGAGTGGAGGGGAGCTGGGGCCAACGTCCTGACTTTC. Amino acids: CASSQEWRGAGANVLTF.